One and the same sample provided the 25 T cell receptor beta chains below, sequenced in a study of cytomegalovirus exposure and HLA in healthy donors. This PCR relied on a set of 60 Vbeta primers and 13 Jbeta primers. Some clones are missing from TCRdb's copy, which holds only in-frame ones; the method was immunoSEQ multiplex PCR. This sample has about 120,000 clones, with 77% found just once. Sequencing was done on a sample of PBMCs. These receptor sequences come from a man aged 18-30 years in good health and CMV-seropositive.

This chain connects TRBV11-2 to TRBJ2-7; TRBD1 matches 9 bases. From germline, CDR1 is SGHAT and CDR2 FQNNGV. After removal of 4 bases from V and 6 bases from J, the junction contained 7 bases not matched to a gene. CDR3 length equals 14 residues. DNA of the CDR3: TGTGCCAGCAGCTCAAACAGGGGGCGCGGCGAGCAGTACTTC. This sequence encodes CASSSNRGRGEQYF.

Concerning this clone: One end of the junction varies from germline; a read error may be responsible. The chain joins TRBV6-5 to TRBJ1-4, with 7 bases lining up with TRBD1. This CDR3 spans 13 amino acids. Germline assignment: CDR1 MNHEY and CDR2 SVGAGI. CDR3 in amino acids: CASRTGSNEKLSF. CDR3 coding DNA: TGTGCCAGCAGGACAGGGTCTAATGAAAAACTGTCTTTT.

This clone turned up a few times. V and J are TRBV30 and TRBJ1-2, with a weak D call TRBD1 (6 bases). The germline V gene encodes CDR1 GTSNPN and CDR2 SVGIG (reference sequence). This CDR3 has 14 amino acids. Trimming cost V 0 bases and J 2 bases, with 10 bases left between them. The CDR3 is CAWSVPGANYGYTF. DNA for the CDR3: TGTGCCTGGAGTGTACCAGGGGCCAACTATGGCTACACCTTC.

The chain couples TRBV6-1 to TRBJ1-2; maybe TRBD1 (6 bases). In germline, CDR1 is MNHNS, CDR2 SASEGT. This CDR3 contains 15 residues. V was shortened by 0 bases and J by 3 bases, with 11 bases between the two germline ends. CDR3 sequence reads: CASSEAGALDYGYTF. CDR3 DNA: TGTGCCAGCAGTGAAGCGGGGGCACTGGACTATGGCTACACCTTC.

CDR3 nucleotides: TGTGCCAGCAGCTTGGCCGTGAGGGGGACTAGCTCTGAGCAGTTCTTC. This codes for CASSLAVRGTSSEQFF. This chain uses TRBV5-6 with TRBJ2-1; TRBD2 aligns across 9 bases. J lost 9 bases, V lost 0 bases, and 10 bases had no gene match. Germline V gives CDR1 SGHDT, CDR2 YYEEEE. This CDR3 comprises 16 residues.

The chain links TRBV6-1 to TRBJ2-3, with 9 bases aligning to TRBD2. The CDR3 covers 14 residues. Germline CDR1 and CDR2: MNHNS and SASEGT. V dropped 7 bases and J dropped 2; count of bases not matched to a gene: 4. Here the CDR3 DNA reads TGTGCCAGCAAGGCTAGCGGGGACACAGATACGCAGTATTTT. It is translated as CASKASGDTDTQYF.

Only a few counts were recorded for this clone. The chain carries TRBV30 and TRBJ2-5; 8 positions match TRBD2. V dropped 0 bases and J dropped 3; count of bases not matched to a gene: 3. Germline CDR1 is GTSNPN and CDR2 is SVGIG (reference sequence). The CDR3 sequence is 14 residues long. DNA for the CDR3: TGTGCCTGGAGTGTCGGGGGACTAGAAGAGACCCAGTACTTC. Translating gives CAWSVGGLEETQYF.

V usage is TRBV30 and J usage is TRBJ1-5, with a weak D call TRBD1 (6 bases). CDR1 and CDR2 (germline): GTSNPN, SVGIG (reference sequence). This CDR3 spans 15 amino acids. Trimming left V 1 base short and J 0 bases short, with 10 bases between. The CDR3 sequence is CAWSGGLDSNQPQHF. CDR3 in DNA: TGTGCCTGGAGTGGGGGGCTGGATAGCAATCAGCCCCAGCATTTT.

The chain links TRBV9 to TRBJ2-6; the match to TRBD2 covers 7 bases. The length of the CDR3 is 17 residues. Per the germline V gene, CDR1 is SGDLS and CDR2 is YYNGEE. Trimming cost V 4 bases and J 2 bases; bases outside gene matches: 9. Written as DNA, the CDR3 is TGTGCCAGCAGCTTCCCCCCCGGGGGGACTGGGGCCAACGTCCTGACTTTC. Its translation: CASSFPPGGTGANVLTF.

J is TRBJ2-1 and V is TRBV6-4; 12 bases match TRBD2. CDR3 length: 16 amino acids. V lost 3 bases to trimming and J lost 3 bases; unmatched junction nucleotides: 3. Looked up from germline, CDR1 is MRHNA and CDR2 is SNTAGT. The CDR3 sequence is CASSERLAGDYNEQFF. Written as DNA, the CDR3 is TGTGCCAGCAGTGAGCGACTAGCGGGAGACTACAATGAGCAGTTCTTC.

This sequence joins TRBV13 and TRBJ2-1, with 8 positions matching TRBD2. V dropped 4 bases and J dropped 3; count of bases not matched to a gene: 2. CDR1 and CDR2 (germline): PRHDT, FYEKMQ (reference sequence). The CDR3 covers 14 residues. The DNA for the CDR3 is TGTGCCAGCAGCTCTACTAGCGGCTACAATGAGCAGTTCTTC. This gives the protein CASSSTSGYNEQFF.

For this clone: Mismatch with germline at one junction end may stem from a read error. The V and J genes are TRBV19 and TRBJ2-6; D may be TRBD1 (5 bases). Germline values: CDR1 LNHDA, CDR2 SQIVND (reference sequence). The CDR3 runs 17 residues. CDR3 DNA: TGTGCCAGTAGTATAGTAGGACGGATCTCTGGGGCCAACGGCCTGACTTTC. It specifies CASSIVGRISGANGLTF.

The rearrangement links TRBV7-9 to TRBJ1-1; D call uncertain. CDR1 is SEHNR and CDR2 is FQNEAQ in the germline V gene (reference sequence). Trimming removed 1 base at V and 6 bases at J, with 15 bases between. The CDR3 contains 15 residues. The CDR3 DNA reads as TGTGCCAGCAGCTTAGGTGAGGTTCCGGAGGCTGAAGCTTTCTTT. It yields the protein CASSLGEVPEAEAFF. The full variable domain, its missing parts supplied by reference TRBV7-9 and TRBJ1-1, is DTGVSQNPRHKITKRGQNVTFRCDPISEHNRLYWYRQTLGQGPEFLTYFQNEAQLEKSRLLSDRFSAERPKGSFSTLEIQRTEQGDSAMYLCASSLGEVPEAEAFFGQGTRLTVV.

The gene calls are TRBV29-1 and TRBJ2-1; D might be TRBD2 (5 bases). The V end was cut by 7 bases, the J end by 9 bases, with 16 bases between. This CDR3 is built from 12 residues. The germline V gene encodes CDR1 SQVTM and CDR2 ANQGSEA. CDR3 amino acids: CSGVGLEGEQFF. Written as DNA, the CDR3 is TGCAGCGGGGTGGGGTTAGAGGGTGAGCAGTTCTTC.

The chain uses TRBV10-3 and TRBJ1-2, with a weak D call TRBD1 (5 bases). From germline, CDR1 is ENHRY and CDR2 SYGVKD. The CDR3 extends over 15 amino acids. V dropped 0 bases and J dropped 4 bases, with 12 bases sitting between them. The CDR3 here is CAISESAGGSYGYTF. The CDR3 nucleotides read TGTGCCATCAGTGAGTCGGCCGGGGGTAGCTATGGCTACACCTTC.

The V call is TRBV4-1, the J call TRBJ2-2; TRBD2 matches 10 bases. J was trimmed by 3 bases and V by 4 bases; bases with no gene match: 8. CDR3 length: 17 amino acids. Looked up from germline, CDR1 is MGHRA and CDR2 is YSYEKL. CDR3 coding DNA: TGCGCCAGCAGCCTCCTCGGGACTAGCGTGGACACCGGGGAGCTGTTTTTT. Translating it yields CASSLLGTSVDTGELFF.

This clone came up a few times. J is TRBJ2-2 and V is TRBV5-4; 8 bases map to TRBD2. CDR1 and CDR2 (germline): SGHNT, YYREEE (reference sequence). CDR3 length equals 15 residues. J gave up 4 bases and V 2 bases, and 4 bases lay outside the gene matches. The CDR3: CASSFAGGPTGELFF. DNA of the CDR3: TGTGCCAGCAGCTTTGCGGGGGGACCCACCGGGGAGCTGTTTTTT.

The chain has TRBV21-1 and TRBJ1-4; the table names TRBD1, a call not compared with the DNA. TRBV21-1 is labeled a pseudogene. The CDR3 runs to 17 residues. CDR3 bases: TGTGCCAGCAGAAAAAAATACCTGGGACAGCCTAATGAAAAACTGTTTTTT. Protein product: CASRKKYLGQPNEKLFF.

This clone showed up just a few times. DNA for the CDR3: TGTGCCAGCAGGCTTGGGACAGGGGCCTCACCCCTCCACTTT. It encodes CASRLGTGASPLHF. The chain links TRBV27 to TRBJ1-6, with 10 bases aligning to TRBD1. Germline lookup yields CDR1 MNHEY and CDR2 SMNVEV (reference sequence). This CDR3 contains 14 residues. V gave up 6 bases and J gave up 10 bases; unmatched junction bases: 6.

CDR3 sequence reads: CASKRQGRYTF. The CDR3 DNA follows: TGTGCCAGCAAAAGACAGGGGCGCTACACCTTC. The chain is built from TRBV27 and TRBJ1-2, with 8 nucleotides matching TRBD1. Germline CDR1 MNHEY, CDR2 SMNVEV (reference sequence). With V trimmed by 7 bases and J by 9 bases, 4 bases remained unmatched. This CDR3 spans 11 amino acids.

This rearrangement joins TRBV19 to TRBJ2-7; no clear D. V was cut by 0 bases and J by 2 bases, with 8 bases left in between. Germline loops: CDR1 LNHDA, CDR2 SQIVND (reference sequence). The CDR3 has 14 amino acids. For the CDR3, the DNA is TGTGCCAGTAGTATAGATCTATCCGCCTACGAGCAGTACTTC. Its protein product is CASSIDLSAYEQYF.

The chain joins TRBV19 to TRBJ1-1, with a tentative D call TRBD1 (6 bases). There are 15 residues in the CDR3. Trimming took off 1 base at V and 3 bases at J, with 12 bases between the two ends. Germline V lookup: CDR1 LNHDA, CDR2 SQIVND (reference sequence). The CDR3 loop is CASSIALGGDTEAFF. CDR3 DNA sequence: TGTGCCAGTAGTATAGCGTTAGGGGGAGACACTGAAGCTTTCTTT. Full variable domain (remainder filled in from reference TRBV19 and TRBJ1-1): DGGITQSPKYLFRKEGQNVTLSCEQNLNHDAMYWYRQDPGQGLRLIYYSQIVNDFQKGDIAEGYSVSREKKESFPLTVTSAQKNPTAFYLCASSIALGGDTEAFFGQGTRLTVV.

V and J are TRBV5-6 and TRBJ2-3; the D is unclear. CDR3 length: 15 amino acids. The germline V and J ends were trimmed by 1 base and 0 bases, with 9 bases remaining between them. Germline V lookup: CDR1 SGHDT, CDR2 YYEEEE. CDR3 nucleotide sequence: TGTGCCAGCAGCTTGTTCCACACAAGCACAGATACGCAGTATTTT. Translation gives CASSLFHTSTDTQYF. Full variable domain (missing parts from reference TRBV5-6 and TRBJ2-3): DAGVTQSPTHLIKTRGQQVTLRCSPKSGHDTVSWYQQALGQGPQFIFQYYEEEERQRGNFPDRFSGHQFPNYSSELNVNALLLGDSALYLCASSLFHTSTDTQYFGPGTRLTVL.

This clone appeared a few times. The rearrangement links TRBV7-6 to TRBJ1-2; TRBD1 aligns across 8 bases. Germline CDR1 is SGHVS and CDR2 is FNYEAQ. The CDR3 covers 14 residues. Germline trimming cut 6 bases from V and 5 bases from J; bases unmatched to any gene: 8. In DNA, the CDR3 is TGTGCCAGCAGTCCAAACACAGGGGGTTATGGCTACACCTTC. Protein product: CASSPNTGGYGYTF.

The chain joins TRBV7-6 to TRBJ1-1; D not resolved. Germline V gene lookup returns CDR1 SGHVS and CDR2 FNYEAQ. Trimming cost V 5 bases and J 1 base, with 14 bases left between them. The CDR3 runs 15 residues. CDR3 coding DNA: TGTGCCAGCAGCGACTCCGCGGGCAGGAACACTGAAGCTTTCTTT. As protein: CASSDSAGRNTEAFF.